These T cell receptor beta chains were read from a single sample in a study of T cell changes during pregnancy in multiple sclerosis. The assay was immunoSEQ multiplex PCR, and TCRdb's table has in-frame clones only and misses some. In the table there are around 37,000 clones, 91% of which are singletons. This material consisted of CD8+ T cells from peripheral blood mononuclear cells, taken in the second trimester of pregnancy. These receptors came from a female donor with multiple sclerosis, enrolled in a pregnancy study. Both conserved end residues are part of each CDR3. A D gene is named only where the DNA matches it firmly. Size is omitted from some rows. Given values are once, few, many or a class for expanded clones.

clone_size,j_call,v_call,d_call,cdr3_aa,cdr3_nt
NA,TRBJ2-7,TRBV30,NA,CAWSVLTFYEQYF,TGTGCCTGGAGTGTACTCACGTTCTACGAGCAGTACTTC
NA,TRBJ2-2,TRBV11-1,TRBD1,CASTGGDRDNNTGELFF,TGTGCCAGCACCGGTGGGGACAGGGATAATAACACCGGGGAGCTGTTTTTT
NA,TRBJ1-1,TRBV7-8,NA,CASSLPTLNTEAFF,TGTGCCAGCAGCCTCCCTACCCTGAACACTGAAGCTTTCTTT
NA,TRBJ2-7,TRBV5-6,TRBD1,CASSLGDSPYEQYF,TGTGCCAGCAGCTTGGGGGACAGCCCCTACGAGCAGTACTTC
NA,TRBJ1-1,TRBV7-8,NA,CASSLGRAVNTEAFF,TGTGCCAGCAGCTTAGGCAGGGCAGTGAACACTGAAGCTTTCTTT
NA,TRBJ1-1,TRBV6-5,NA,CASSYGAPVVTEAFF,TGTGCCAGCAGTTACGGGGCGCCGGTCGTCACTGAAGCTTTCTTT
NA,TRBJ1-1,TRBV29-1,NA,CSVGGGTEAFF,TGCAGCGTTGGGGGGGGGACTGAAGCTTTCTTT
NA,TRBJ2-3,TRBV6-1,TRBD1,CASSDPPGQGTDTQYF,TGTGCCAGCAGTGACCCTCCGGGACAGGGAACAGATACGCAGTATTTT
NA,TRBJ1-6,TRBV5-1,TRBD1,CASSLGTGGDSPLHF,TGCGCCAGCAGCTTAGGGACAGGGGGCGATTCACCCCTCCACTTT
few,TRBJ2-6,TRBV6-4,NA,CASSEDTGSGANVLTF,TGTGCCAGCAGTGAAGATACAGGGTCGGGGGCCAACGTCCTGACTTTC
NA,TRBJ1-4,TRBV6-1,NA,CASSDLGGTNEKLFF,TGTGCCAGCAGCGATTTGGGGGGTACTAATGAAAAACTGTTTTTT
NA,TRBJ1-2,TRBV29-1,NA,CSVEGFTFYGYTF,TGCAGCGTTGAAGGTTTCACATTCTATGGCTACACCTTC
NA,TRBJ2-7,TRBV5-1,NA,CASSLVGGDEQYF,TGCGCCAGCAGCTTGGTCGGAGGGGACGAGCAGTACTTC
NA,TRBJ2-7,TRBV5-1,TRBD1,CASSGQGWEQYF,TGCGCCAGCAGCGGACAGGGTTGGGAGCAGTACTTC
NA,TRBJ2-2,TRBV19,TRBD1,CATRQGPFQVLTNTGELFF,TGTGCCACCCGACAGGGTCCCTTCCAAGTCCTAACGAACACCGGGGAGCTGTTTTTT
NA,TRBJ1-5,TRBV7-9,NA,CASSPEDQPQHF,TGTGCCAGCAGCCCCGAGGATCAGCCCCAGCATTTT
NA,TRBJ2-1,TRBV19,NA,CASSISPYNEQFF,TGTGCCAGTAGTATCAGTCCCTACAATGAGCAGTTCTTC
NA,TRBJ1-4,TRBV27,TRBD1,CASSTGTGGISNEKLFF,TGTGCCAGCAGTACGGGGACAGGGGGCATATCTAATGAAAAACTGTTTTTT
NA,TRBJ2-7,TRBV11-2,NA,CASSQTLAYEQYF,TGTGCCAGCAGCCAGACCCTAGCCTACGAGCAGTACTTC
NA,TRBJ2-5,TRBV11-1,TRBD2,CASSSWTSGDQETQYF,TGTGCCAGCAGCAGTTGGACTAGCGGGGACCAAGAGACCCAGTACTTC
NA,TRBJ1-5,TRBV6-5,NA,CASSYGPRNQPQHF,TGTGCCAGCAGTTACGGCCCGCGCAATCAGCCCCAGCATTTT
NA,TRBJ2-7,TRBV27,NA,CASSLGPISTGLPGDEQYF,TGTGCCAGCAGTTTAGGTCCGATTTCGACAGGCCTACCCGGCGACGAGCAGTACTTC
NA,TRBJ2-7,TRBV29-1,NA,CSAQMGSSYEQYF,TGCAGCGCCCAGATGGGGAGCTCCTACGAGCAGTACTTC
NA,TRBJ2-1,TRBV6-6,NA,CASSSNSEQFF,TGTGCCAGCAGTTCCAACAGTGAGCAGTTCTTC
NA,TRBJ2-1,TRBV18,TRBD2,CASSPTSGSSYNEQFF,TGTGCCAGCTCACCAACTAGCGGGAGCTCCTACAATGAGCAGTTCTTC
NA,TRBJ2-7,TRBV4-2,NA,CASSHGYEQYF,TGTGCCAGCAGCCACGGCTACGAGCAGTACTTC
NA,TRBJ2-7,TRBV27,NA,CASSGGRSYEQYF,TGTGCCAGCAGTGGTGGCAGGTCCTACGAGCAGTACTTC
NA,TRBJ2-1,TRBV9,TRBD1,CASSVEQGAGNEQFF,TGTGCCAGCAGCGTAGAGCAGGGGGCGGGAAATGAGCAGTTCTTC
few,TRBJ2-7,TRBV7-9,NA,CASSLVTGSAYEQYF,TGTGCCAGCAGCTTAGTGACAGGTTCAGCCTACGAGCAGTACTTC
NA,TRBJ2-5,TRBV9,TRBD2,CASSVVGGGDQETQYF,TGTGCCAGCAGCGTAGTGGGCGGGGGGGATCAAGAGACCCAGTACTTC
NA,TRBJ2-1,TRBV19,TRBD2,CASSIFSSGWYNEQFF,TGTGCCAGTAGTATATTTTCTAGCGGGTGGTACAATGAGCAGTTCTTC
NA,TRBJ1-5,TRBV27,NA,CASSLSLRGSQPQHF,TGTGCCAGCAGTTTATCGCTTCGGGGTTCCCAGCCCCAGCATTTT
few,TRBJ1-5,TRBV6-5,NA,CASSYSISGQPQHF,TGTGCCAGCAGTTACTCGATATCGGGTCAGCCCCAGCATTTT
NA,TRBJ2-7,TRBV2,NA,CASSGLQLTYEQYF,TGTGCCAGCAGTGGGTTACAGTTAACCTACGAGCAGTACTTC
NA,TRBJ2-7,TRBV9,NA,CASSVVPSSYEQYF,TGTGCCAGCAGCGTAGTTCCCAGCTCCTACGAGCAGTACTTC
NA,TRBJ2-2,TRBV7-6,NA,CASSSLDPGTQGTGELFF,TGTGCCAGCAGCTCACTGGATCCAGGGACTCAAGGAACCGGGGAGCTGTTTTTT
NA,TRBJ1-1,TRBV5-4,TRBD1,CASSLVGQDTTEAFF,TGTGCCAGCAGCTTGGTGGGACAGGATACTACTGAAGCTTTCTTT
NA,TRBJ2-7,TRBV29-1,TRBD1,CSVDGQGAYEQYF,TGCAGCGTTGATGGACAGGGGGCCTACGAGCAGTACTTC
NA,TRBJ2-2,TRBV27,NA,CASSLGVNTGELFF,TGTGCCAGCAGTTTAGGAGTGAACACCGGGGAGCTGTTTTTT
NA,TRBJ1-1,TRBV4-2,NA,CASSQDPDRPTEAFF,TGTGCCAGCAGCCAAGATCCCGACAGGCCCACTGAAGCTTTCTTT
NA,TRBJ2-7,TRBV30,NA,CAWSGMQGRAYEQYF,TGTGCCTGGAGTGGTATGCAGGGGAGAGCCTACGAGCAGTACTTC
NA,TRBJ1-5,TRBV19,TRBD1,CASSIDRQGANQPQHF,TGTGCCAGTAGTATAGATAGACAGGGGGCGAATCAGCCCCAGCATTTT
NA,TRBJ1-1,TRBV19,TRBD1,CASSIQGGTEAFF,TGTGCCAGTAGTATCCAGGGGGGCACTGAAGCTTTCTTT
NA,TRBJ2-2,TRBV30,NA,CAWGTSFNTGELFF,TGTGCCTGGGGTACTAGCTTTAACACCGGGGAGCTGTTTTTT
NA,TRBJ2-5,TRBV27,NA,CASSYSLYQETQYF,TGTGCCAGCAGTTACAGTTTGTACCAAGAGACCCAGTACTTC